This T cell receptor (beta chain) was sequenced in a study of blood T cell repertoires in COVID-19. Profiled with immunoSEQ multiplex PCR; TCRdb holds only in-frame clones, not every one. The sample records roughly 430,000 clones, around 90% being singletons. The CDR3 extends over 15 amino acids. Germline lookup yields CDR1 SEHNR and CDR2 FQNEAQ (reference sequence). Trimming stripped 5 bases from V and 3 bases from J, with 14 bases between. Donors were grouped by their self-reported clinical history. The chain recombines TRBV7-9 with TRBJ1-5; weak D call: TRBD1 (5 bases). Sequencing was performed on PBMCs or T cells enriched from blood (not recorded which). The clonotype originates from a middle-aged woman with acute COVID-19. The CDR3 here is CASSPDSFVNQPQHF. CDR3 sequence (DNA): TGTGCCAGCAGCCCTGACAGTTTCGTCAATCAGCCCCAGCATTTT.